This TCR beta chain stems from a study of blood T cell repertoires in COVID-19. Background on the study: Samples came from the United States, Italy and Spain, spanning acute and convalescent COVID-19.

Germline V gene data show CDR1 as KGHSH and CDR2 as LQKENI. Losses at the gene ends were 6 bases for V and 3 bases for J; bases not matched to a gene: 8. The CDR3 extends over 14 amino acids. Data came from immunoSEQ multiplex PCR; TCRdb stores just in-frame clones and leaves some out. This sample has 240,000 or so clones, with 90% found just once. The J gene is TRBJ2-7, the V gene TRBV18, with 7 positions matching TRBD1. Source material: PBMCs or T cells enriched from blood (not recorded which). The sequence was collected from a man aged 45-65 years who had been exposed to COVID-19. The CDR3 here is CASSPGQNHYEQYF. The CDR3 DNA follows: TGTGCCAGCTCGCCGGGACAGAATCACTACGAGCAGTACTTC.